This T cell receptor (beta chain) comes out of a study of beta chain features in type 1 diabetes. This CDR3 spans 9 amino acids. CDR1 WNHNN and CDR2 SYGVQD come from the germline V gene (reference sequence). Study results and limitations: Type 1 diabetes patients had VDJ junctions that carried fewer insertions and more deletions. When Type 1 diabetes patients were examined, their TCRB CDR3s proved moderately but significantly shorter in all four CD4+ subsets. In these data, an HLA type influence on TCRB rearrangement remained unresolved. The similarity of naive, central memory and Treg TCRB repertoires appeared greater among patients than among healthy donors.

In the case of this clone: Its specificity is not known. One end of the junction varies from germline; a read error may be responsible.

The isolated RNA, all of it, was reverse transcribed, so expressed TCRB transcripts were what got sequenced. Some clones are missing from TCRdb's copy, which holds only in-frame ones; the method was immunoSEQ multiplex PCR. Here the sample spans about 660,000 clones, about an eighth being singletons. Sort purity for all populations was recorded as exceeding 98%. Material: naive CD4+ T cells from blood. The source is a man between 18 and 35 years old with type 1 diabetes. The chain employs TRBV10-1 and TRBJ2-7; the D gene is possibly TRBD2 (6 bases). The CDR3, as DNA: TGCGCCAGCAGTGGTGGACTACCCTTC. Its translation: CASSGGLPF.